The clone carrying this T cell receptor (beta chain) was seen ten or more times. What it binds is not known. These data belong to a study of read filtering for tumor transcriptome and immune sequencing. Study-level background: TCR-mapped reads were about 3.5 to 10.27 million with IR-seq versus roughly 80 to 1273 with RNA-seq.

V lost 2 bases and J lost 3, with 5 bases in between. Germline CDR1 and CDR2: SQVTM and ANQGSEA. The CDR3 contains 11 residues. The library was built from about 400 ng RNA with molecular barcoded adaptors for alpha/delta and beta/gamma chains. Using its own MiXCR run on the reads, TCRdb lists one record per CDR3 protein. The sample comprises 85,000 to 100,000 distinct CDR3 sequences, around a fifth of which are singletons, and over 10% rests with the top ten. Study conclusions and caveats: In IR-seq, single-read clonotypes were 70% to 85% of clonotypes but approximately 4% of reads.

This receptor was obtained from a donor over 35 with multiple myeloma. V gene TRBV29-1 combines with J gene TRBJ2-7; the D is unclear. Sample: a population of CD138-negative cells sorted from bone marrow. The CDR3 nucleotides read TGCAGCGTTGAAAAGGGCTACGAGCAGTACTTC. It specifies CSVEKGYEQYF.